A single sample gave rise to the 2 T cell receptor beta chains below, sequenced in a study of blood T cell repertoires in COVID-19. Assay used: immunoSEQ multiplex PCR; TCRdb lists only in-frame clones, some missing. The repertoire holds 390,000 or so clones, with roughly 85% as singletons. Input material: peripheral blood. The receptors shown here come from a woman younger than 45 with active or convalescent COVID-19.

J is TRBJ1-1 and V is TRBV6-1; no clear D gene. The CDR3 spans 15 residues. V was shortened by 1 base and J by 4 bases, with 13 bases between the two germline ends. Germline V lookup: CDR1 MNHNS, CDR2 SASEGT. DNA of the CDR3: TGTGCCAGCAGTGAAGGGCTCGGTTGGGCCACTGAAGCTTTCTTT. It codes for CASSEGLGWATEAFF.

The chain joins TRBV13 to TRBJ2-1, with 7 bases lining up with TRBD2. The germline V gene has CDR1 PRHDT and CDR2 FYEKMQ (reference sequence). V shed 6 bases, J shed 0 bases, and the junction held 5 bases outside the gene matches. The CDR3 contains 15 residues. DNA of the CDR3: TGTGCCAGCAGAGTAGCGGGTAGCTCCTACAATGAGCAGTTCTTC. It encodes CASRVAGSSYNEQFF.